The 8 T cell receptor beta chains presented below share a single source sample, sequenced in a study of cytomegalovirus exposure and HLA in healthy donors. The PCR made use of 60 Vbeta and 13 Jbeta primers. Assay used: immunoSEQ multiplex PCR; TCRdb lists only in-frame clones, some missing. Of hundreds of thousands of clones in the sample, under 80% were seen once. The specimen sequenced was PBMCs. The receptors were gathered from a female donor in good health and CMV-seronegative.

The V call is TRBV2, the J call TRBJ2-5; 11 nucleotides match TRBD1. This CDR3 region has 16 residues. Germline values: CDR1 SNHLY, CDR2 FYNNEI. V gave up 4 bases and J gave up 5 bases; unmatched junction bases: 9. CDR3 sequence: CASSGGQGVRGETQYF. The CDR3 DNA reads as TGTGCCAGCAGTGGGGGACAGGGGGTTAGGGGGGAGACCCAGTACTTC.

The chain joins TRBV11-2 to TRBJ2-2, with TRBD2 matching 13 bases. This CDR3 region has 16 residues. The germline CDR1 and CDR2 sequences are SGHAT and FQNNGV. Trimming at V came to 5 bases and at J to 4 bases, leaving 4 bases not matched to a gene. CDR3 in DNA: TGTGCCAGCAGCGAGACTAGCGGGAGGTTCACCGGGGAGCTGTTTTTT. Translated, it gives CASSETSGRFTGELFF.

The gene calls are TRBV7-9 and TRBJ2-7, with a weak D call TRBD1 (6 bases). Trimming left V 4 bases short and J 7 bases short, with 14 bases between. CDR1 is SEHNR, CDR2 FQNEAQ, per germline (reference sequence). CDR3 length: 13 amino acids. The CDR3 DNA follows: TGTGCCAGCAGCTCCGGACAGCCGAGGGAGCAGTACTTC. Translation gives CASSSGQPREQYF.

V usage is TRBV7-2 and J usage is TRBJ2-5; TRBD2 is a possible D gene (5 bases). This CDR3 has 11 residues. Trimming cost V 6 bases and J 5 bases, with 7 bases left between them. Per the germline V gene, CDR1 is SGHTA and CDR2 is FQGNSA. CDR3 region: CASRSGETQYF. CDR3 sequence (DNA): TGTGCCAGCAGGTCGGGGGAGACCCAGTACTTC.

V and J are TRBV29-1 and TRBJ2-1; D perhaps matches TRBD2 (6 bases). The CDR3 covers 13 residues. The germline V gene has CDR1 SQVTM and CDR2 ANQGSEA. With 7 bases removed from V and 2 bases from J, the gap between germline ends came to 12 bases. The CDR3 nucleotides are TGCAGCGGGTCTAGCGCCCCCTACAATGAGCAGTTCTTC. Protein product: CSGSSAPYNEQFF.

This sequence joins TRBV6-1 and TRBJ2-5; TRBD2 is a possible D gene (7 bases). Germline values: CDR1 MNHNS, CDR2 SASEGT. Trimming left V 6 bases short and J 5 bases short, with 13 bases between. The CDR3 is 13 amino acids. Here the CDR3 reads CASRLGGGETQYF. The CDR3 nucleotides are TGTGCCAGCAGATTGGGGGGGGGCGAGACCCAGTACTTC.

This clone was seen a handful of times. The chain joins TRBV9 to TRBJ2-2; 7 nucleotides line up with TRBD1. With 3 bases clipped from V and 0 bases from J, the junction kept 2 bases outside the gene matches. Germline CDR1 reads SGDLS; CDR2 reads YYNGEE. CDR3 length: 15 residues. Here the CDR3 reads CASSAGTANTGELFF. The CDR3 nucleotides are TGTGCCAGCAGCGCCGGGACAGCGAACACCGGGGAGCTGTTTTTT. Together with reference TRBV9 and TRBJ2-2, the CDR3 gives the full variable domain: DSGVTQTPKHLITATGQRVTLRCSPRSGDLSVYWYQQSLDQGLQFLIQYYNGEERAKGNILERFSAQQFPDLHSELNLSSLELGDSALYFCASSAGTANTGELFFGEGSRLTVL.

This chain uses TRBV30 with TRBJ2-1; 7 bases line up with TRBD2. Looked up from germline, CDR1 is GTSNPN and CDR2 is SVGIG (reference sequence). The trim removed 4 bases at V and 6 bases at J, leaving 6 bases unmatched. The CDR3 consists of 13 residues. As DNA, the CDR3 is TGTGCCTGGATGGCGGGAGTGGGCAATGAGCAGTTCTTC. It specifies CAWMAGVGNEQFF.